This record covers a single T cell receptor beta chain. In this sample, this clone turned up once. The antigen this receptor binds is unknown. No much larger clone is present one base from it, and per-base qualities are unavailable. TCR beta libraries were generated from genomic DNA with the immunoSEQ kit, following the manufacturer's recommendations. Library preparation used a first multiplex PCR with proprietary primers, then a second PCR adding unique barcodes, with bead cleanups after each round. Each sample batch included a kit-provided positive control reaction and a negative control reaction. The final libraries underwent checking on an Agilent 4200 TapeStation D1000 ScreenTape, volumetric pooling, and quantification by qPCR. Sequencing was performed on an Illumina NextSeq500 with a MidOutput 150-cycle cartridge, and 156 Read1 and 15 Index1 cycles were run with kit custom primers. The pooled library was loaded at 0.8 to 1 pM with a roughly 20% PhiX control spike-in. Regarding the original processing steps: Vendor-processed data were analyzed in R, with a clonotype defined as all T cells sharing the same CDR3 nucleotide sequence. In the clone abundance analyses, frequencies were normalized to the 10,000 most abundant clones in each sample. Public T cell clones, averaging fewer than five per sample, were removed before analysis. Tumor-enriched and baseline blood-enriched clonotypes were defined by at least a 32-fold difference in abundance between compartments. A beta-binomial differential abundance model was used to identify clonotypes that were expanded or contracted between blood time points. Tumor-blood repertoire similarity was measured with the Baroni-Urbani and Buser coefficient, and groups were compared using two-tailed Wilcoxon tests in R. TCRdb re-hosts the immuneACCESS table, in-frame sequences only. Its copies lack some clones; in the studies checked, an unresolved V gene accounts for under half of them, and the cause for the rest is not known. That table furnishes V, J and clone size, whereas the DNA furnished D and trimming. Across this sample there are over 60,000 clones, with 70% to 80% seen only once. The ten largest clones represent roughly 6.1% of the sample.

This sample is drawn from a study of radiation and T cells in renal cell carcinoma (dated by TCRdb to about 2020). About the investigation overall: Samples were obtained from a clinical trial, in which 15 Gy stereotactic body radiation therapy was delivered to primary renal cell carcinomas and nephrectomy was performed 4 weeks later. TCR beta sequencing covered some 55 samples in total, comprising some 25 tumors and roughly 27 peripheral blood samples. A total of 4 million to 5 million unique CDR3 nucleotide sequences, encoding roughly 3,000,000 unique CDR3 amino acid sequences, were found across all 50 or so samples. Summary of the overall study and its limitations: Because no pretreatment tumor biopsies were available, whether clonotypes were present in the tumor at baseline could not be determined. In blood, the top tumor clonotypes increased from baseline to 2 weeks after radiation and then shrank by 4 weeks, which suggests a temporary expansion of tumor-resident clones. Changes in the blood repertoire were not tracked past 4 weeks after treatment. Because the trial had a single-armed design, the trial could not examine how radiation dose or scheduling affected the TCR repertoire.

What the time point label conveys for this sample: blood 2 weeks post-SBRT. The sample's treatment or condition, from its label and the paper: 15 Gy SBRT to primary tumor, nephrectomy 4 weeks later. To follow tumor-enriched clonotypes, peripheral blood was collected serially from radiation-treated patients at baseline and again at 2 weeks and 4 weeks after SBRT. All patients had renal cell carcinoma with clear cell pathology. The QIAamp DNA Blood Mini Kit (Qiagen) was used to prepare genomic DNA for TCR sequencing. Only samples passing all quality control checks were included in the analyses. Trimming costs V 3 bases and J 5 bases, and their ends lie 20 bases apart. The CDR3 has 18 amino acids, counting the end cysteine and phenylalanine. Just CDR3 DNA is preserved here, 54 bases in frame from base 1. Looking up the germline V gene (reference sequence) yields CDR1 PRHDT and CDR2 FYEKMQ.

The sequence was collected from a man aged 60-69 years with renal cell carcinoma. This sequence uses TRBV13 and TRBJ1-6; the D segment could be TRBD1, given 6 matching bases. Source: blood, taken from a patient whose treatment included radiotherapy and nephrectomy. The bases are TGTGCCAGCAGCTTGAGTAACCCGATAACAGGGAATAATTCACCCCTCCACTTT. The encoded protein is CASSLSNPITGNNSPLHF.